This TCR beta chain originates from a study of blood T cell repertoires in COVID-19. In the study overall: Nucleic acid was either cDNA or gDNA, and it came from T cells, B-cell-depleted T cells, or PBMCs.

The CDR3 length is 15 residues. The germline V gene has CDR1 KGHDR and CDR2 SFDVKD. The V gene end was trimmed by 6 bases and the J gene end by 7 bases; junction bases not matched to a gene: 10. In the authors' workflow: By means of reference gene primer amplification, nucleated cell counts were estimated. The table came from immunoSEQ multiplex PCR; TCRdb's copy has only in-frame clones and leaves some out. V, J and clone size reflect that table, while D and trimming were determined from the DNA. Counted here are tens of thousands of clones, 81% occurring once; the ten biggest clones make up about 45%.

This TCR was recovered from a man at least 80 years old with acute or convalescent COVID-19. Sequenced: peripheral blood. The chain uses TRBV24-1 and TRBJ2-1; 8 bases agree with TRBD2. CDR3: CATSQPGGPGNEQFF. DNA of the CDR3: TGTGCCACCAGTCAGCCGGGAGGGCCGGGGAATGAGCAGTTCTTC.